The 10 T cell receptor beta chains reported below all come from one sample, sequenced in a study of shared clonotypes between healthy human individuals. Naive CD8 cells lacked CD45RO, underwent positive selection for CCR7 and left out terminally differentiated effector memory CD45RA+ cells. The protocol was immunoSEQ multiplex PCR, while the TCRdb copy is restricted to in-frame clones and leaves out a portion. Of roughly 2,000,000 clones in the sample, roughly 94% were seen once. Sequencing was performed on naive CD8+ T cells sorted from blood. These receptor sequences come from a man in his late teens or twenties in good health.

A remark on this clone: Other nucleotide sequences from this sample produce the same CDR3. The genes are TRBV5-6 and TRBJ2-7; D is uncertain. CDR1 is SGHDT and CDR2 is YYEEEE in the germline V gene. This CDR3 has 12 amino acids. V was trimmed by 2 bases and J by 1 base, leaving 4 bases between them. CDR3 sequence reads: CASSFTSYEQYF. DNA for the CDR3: TGTGCCAGCAGCTTTACATCCTACGAGCAGTACTTC.

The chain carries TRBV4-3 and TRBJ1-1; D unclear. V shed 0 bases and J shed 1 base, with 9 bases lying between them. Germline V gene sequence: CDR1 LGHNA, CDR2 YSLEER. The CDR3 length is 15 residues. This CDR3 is CASSQDTRENTEAFF. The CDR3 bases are TGCGCCAGCAGCCAAGATACCCGGGAGAACACTGAAGCTTTCTTT.

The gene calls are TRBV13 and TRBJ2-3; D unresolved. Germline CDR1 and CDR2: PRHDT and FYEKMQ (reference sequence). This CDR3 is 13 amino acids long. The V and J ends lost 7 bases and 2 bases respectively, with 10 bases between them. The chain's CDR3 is CASTVGFTDTQYF. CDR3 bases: TGTGCCAGCACCGTGGGTTTCACAGATACGCAGTATTTT. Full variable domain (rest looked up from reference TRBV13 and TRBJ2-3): AAGVIQSPRHLIKEKRETATLKCYPIPRHDTVYWYQQGPGQDPQFLISFYEKMQSDKGSIPDRFSAQQFSDYHSELNMSSLELGDSALYFCASTVGFTDTQYFGPGTRLTVL.

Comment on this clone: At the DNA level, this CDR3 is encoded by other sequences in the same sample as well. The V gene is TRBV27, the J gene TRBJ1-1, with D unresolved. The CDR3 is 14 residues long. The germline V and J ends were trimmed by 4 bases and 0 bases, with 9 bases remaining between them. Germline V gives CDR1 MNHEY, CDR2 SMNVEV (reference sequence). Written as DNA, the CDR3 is TGTGCCAGCAGTTCGCCGGGTCTGAACACTGAAGCTTTCTTT. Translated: CASSSPGLNTEAFF.

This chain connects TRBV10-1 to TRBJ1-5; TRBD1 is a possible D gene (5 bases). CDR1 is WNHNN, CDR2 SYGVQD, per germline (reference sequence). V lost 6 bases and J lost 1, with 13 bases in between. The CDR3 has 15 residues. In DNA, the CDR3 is TGCGCCAGCAGATGGGACCGCGGGAGCAATCAGCCCCAGCATTTT. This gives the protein CASRWDRGSNQPQHF.

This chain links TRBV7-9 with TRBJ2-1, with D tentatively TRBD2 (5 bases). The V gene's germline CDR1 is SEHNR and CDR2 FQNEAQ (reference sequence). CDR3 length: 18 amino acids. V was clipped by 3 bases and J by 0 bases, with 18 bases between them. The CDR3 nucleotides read TGTGCCAGCAGCTTGAGGGTAGGAGATCAGAGCTCCTACAATGAGCAGTTCTTC. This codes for CASSLRVGDQSSYNEQFF.

CDR3 protein: CASSPTTGTYEQYF. In nucleotides, the CDR3 is TGTGCCAGTAGTCCAACCACAGGGACCTACGAGCAGTACTTC. The rearrangement uses TRBV19 and TRBJ2-7; tentatively, D is TRBD1 (6 bases). The CDR3 loop spans 14 amino acids. Germline CDR1 and CDR2: LNHDA and SQIVND (reference sequence). The V end lost 5 bases, the J end lost 2 bases, and 13 bases lay between the germline ends.

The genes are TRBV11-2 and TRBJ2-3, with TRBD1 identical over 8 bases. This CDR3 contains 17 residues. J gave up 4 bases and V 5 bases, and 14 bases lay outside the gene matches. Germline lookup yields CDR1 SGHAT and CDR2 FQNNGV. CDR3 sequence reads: CASSILPGQASSDTQYF. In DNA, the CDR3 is TGTGCCAGCAGCATCCTTCCGGGACAGGCATCCTCAGATACGCAGTATTTT.

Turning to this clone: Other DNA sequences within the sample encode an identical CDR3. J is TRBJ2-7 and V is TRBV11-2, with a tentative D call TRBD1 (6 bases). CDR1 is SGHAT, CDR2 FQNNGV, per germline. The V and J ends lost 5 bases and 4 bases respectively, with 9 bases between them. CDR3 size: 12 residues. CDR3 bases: TGTGCCAGCAGCATAACAGGGTACGAGCAGTACTTC. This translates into CASSITGYEQYF.

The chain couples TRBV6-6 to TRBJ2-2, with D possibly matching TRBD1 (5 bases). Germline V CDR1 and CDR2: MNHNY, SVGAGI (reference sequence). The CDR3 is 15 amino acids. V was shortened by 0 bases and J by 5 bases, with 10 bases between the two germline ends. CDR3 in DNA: TGTGCCAGCAGTTACTCAGGGGAAGGGACCGGGGAGCTGTTTTTT. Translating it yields CASSYSGEGTGELFF.